This T cell receptor (beta chain) was captured in a study of identical twins. Using its own MiXCR run on the 5' RACE reads, TCRdb lists one record per CDR3 protein. The data show about 520,000 distinct CDR3 sequences, with under 25% seen just once and 0.8% to 1% held by the top ten. Germline lookup yields CDR1 SGHNT and CDR2 YENEEA. This CDR3 has 14 residues. With V trimmed by 5 bases and J by 4 bases, 7 bases remained unmatched. The sample was also linked to a second study, of T cells expressing NK-cell markers.

The sequence derives from a woman under 30 in good health. The chain links TRBV11-3 to TRBJ2-5, with 7 bases aligning to TRBD1. Sequencing was done on a sample of CD4+ T cells sorted from blood. The CDR3 sequence: CASSPGQIRETQYF. CDR3 coding DNA: TGTGCCAGCAGCCCGGGACAGATAAGAGAGACCCAGTACTTC.